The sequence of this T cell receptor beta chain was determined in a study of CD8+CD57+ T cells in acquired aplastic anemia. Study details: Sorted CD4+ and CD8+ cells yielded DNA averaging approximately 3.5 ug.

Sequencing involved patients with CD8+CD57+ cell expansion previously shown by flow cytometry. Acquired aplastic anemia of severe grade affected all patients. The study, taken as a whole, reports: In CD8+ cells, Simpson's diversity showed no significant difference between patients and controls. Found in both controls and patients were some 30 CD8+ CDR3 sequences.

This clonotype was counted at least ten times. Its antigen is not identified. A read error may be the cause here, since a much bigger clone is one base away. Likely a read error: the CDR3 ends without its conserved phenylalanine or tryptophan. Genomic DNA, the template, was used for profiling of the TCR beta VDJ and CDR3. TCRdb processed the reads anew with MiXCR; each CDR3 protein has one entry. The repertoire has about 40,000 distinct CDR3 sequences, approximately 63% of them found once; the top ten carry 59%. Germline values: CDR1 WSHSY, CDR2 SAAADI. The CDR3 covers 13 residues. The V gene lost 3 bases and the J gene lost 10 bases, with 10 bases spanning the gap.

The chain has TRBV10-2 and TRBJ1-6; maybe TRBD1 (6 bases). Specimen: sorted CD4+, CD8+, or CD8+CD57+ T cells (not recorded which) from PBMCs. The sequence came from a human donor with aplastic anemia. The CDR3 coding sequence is TGCGCCAGCAGTGACAGGGGACGATCACCCCTCCACGTT. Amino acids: CASSDRGRSPLHV.